The 22 T cell receptor beta chains in this list originate from one sample, sequenced in a study of prognosis after radiotherapy for stage I lung cancer. It was by two-round multiplex PCR that TCR beta CDR3 was amplified from genomic DNA. First-round PCR, the initial amplification, used primers specific to each TRBV and TRBJ gene. TCRdb ran MiXCR on the multiplex PCR reads and lists one entry per CDR3 protein. The repertoire has 38,000 or so distinct CDR3 sequences, around 22% of them found once; the top ten carry 25% to 30%. The sample here was PBMCs, taken before or after stereotactic body radiation therapy (not recorded which). The receptors here all came from a donor aged 50 or older with non-small cell lung cancer.

This clonotype was observed at least ten times. The rearrangement links TRBV5-1 to TRBJ2-1; 11 bases map to TRBD1. V lost 1 base, J lost 4 bases, and 7 bases stayed unmatched. The germline V gene has CDR1 SGHRS and CDR2 YFSETQ. The CDR3 runs 17 residues. The CDR3 region has the DNA TGCGCCAGCAGCTTGACTTCCGGGACAGGGGGTTACAATGAGCAGTTCTTC. It is translated as CASSLTSGTGGYNEQFF.

This clonotype showed up many times. V and J are TRBV30 and TRBJ2-2, with TRBD1 as a possible D gene (5 bases). CDR3 length equals 14 residues. V was clipped by 0 bases and J by 0 bases, with 5 bases between them. Germline lookup yields CDR1 GTSNPN and CDR2 SVGIG (reference sequence). The CDR3 DNA follows: TGTGCCTGGAGTGTGGACACGAACACCGGGGAGCTGTTTTTT. Translation: CAWSVDTNTGELFF.

This clonotype was seen ten or more times. The chain joins TRBV11-2 to TRBJ2-7; 8 bases are a match to TRBD1. The V gene end was trimmed by 5 bases and the J gene end by 6 bases; junction bases not matched to a gene: 6. Germline assignment: CDR1 SGHAT and CDR2 FQNNGV. There are 13 residues in the CDR3. DNA for the CDR3: TGTGCCAGCAGCCTGACAGGGGCGGGCGAGCAGTACTTC. It yields the protein CASSLTGAGEQYF.

This clonotype was recorded at least ten times. The rearrangement links TRBV7-8 to TRBJ2-3, with 8 bases lining up with TRBD1. Germline assignment: CDR1 SGHVS and CDR2 FQNEAQ. J lost 3 bases, V lost 5 bases, and 7 bases had no gene match. This CDR3 spans 15 amino acids. Written as DNA, the CDR3 is TGTGCCAGCAGCGCGCGGGACAGGCTGACAGATACGCAGTATTTT. It specifies CASSARDRLTDTQYF. The full variable domain, completed using reference TRBV7-8 and TRBJ2-3, is GAGVSQSPRYKVAKRGQDVALRCDPISGHVSLFWYQQALGQGPEFLTYFQNEAQLDKSGLPSDRFFAERPEGSVSTLKIQRTQQEDSAVYLCASSARDRLTDTQYFGPGTRLTVL.

Regarding this clonotype: A read error may be the cause here, since a much bigger clone is one base away. The chain employs TRBV5-1 and TRBJ1-1; D is uncertain. This CDR3 contains 14 residues. CDR1 SGHRS and CDR2 YFSETQ come from the germline V gene. CDR3 amino acids: CASSRELLNTEDFF. For the CDR3, the DNA is TGCGCCAGCAGCCGAGAGCTTCTGAACACTGAAGATTTCTTT.

The table lists this clonotype with many counts. V usage is TRBV20-1 and J usage is TRBJ2-3; TRBD1 aligns across 7 bases. V lost 8 bases to trimming and J lost 0 bases; unmatched junction nucleotides: 14. The germline V gene has CDR1 DFQATT and CDR2 SNEGSKA (reference sequence). This CDR3 comprises 16 residues. DNA of the CDR3: TGCAGTCTAATCGACAGGGCGAGGTTTAGCACAGATACGCAGTATTTT. It encodes CSLIDRARFSTDTQYF.

There are many counts of this clonotype. V usage is TRBV28 and J usage is TRBJ1-1; TRBD1 agrees at 8 bases. Germline V gives CDR1 MDHEN, CDR2 SYDVKM. V was clipped by 7 bases and J by 13 bases; unmatched bases: 11. The CDR3 length is 12 residues. CDR3 region: CASTGQGWSGFF. The CDR3 DNA reads as TGTGCCAGCACCGGACAGGGTTGGAGTGGTTTCTTT. The full variable domain, rest sourced from reference TRBV28 and TRBJ1-1, is DVKVTQSSRYLVKRTGEKVFLECVQDMDHENMFWYRQDPGLGLRLIYFSYDVKMKEKGDIPEGYSVSREKKERFSLILESASTNQTSMYLCASTGQGWSGFFGQGTRLTVV.

As for this clonotype: This may come from a read error, since a much larger clone is one base off. The chain recombines TRBV19 with TRBJ2-7; D tentatively fits TRBD1 or TRBD2 (5 bases each). The ends were cut back, 4 bases at V and 0 bases at J, with 10 bases in the middle. This CDR3 contains 14 residues. Looked up from germline, CDR1 is LNHDA and CDR2 is SQIVND (reference sequence). CDR3 amino acids: CASSTGAVSYEQYF. The CDR3 nucleotides are TGTGCCAGTAGTACCGGGGCAGTCTCCTACGAGCAGTACTTC.

This clonotype has a handful of counts. One end of the junction is discordant with germline, which a read error may explain. The rearrangement uses TRBV10-3 and TRBJ2-5, with TRBD1 identical over 9 bases. CDR1 is ENHRY, CDR2 SYGVKD, per germline. This CDR3 spans 16 amino acids. Here the CDR3 reads CAISDLQGAPQGTQYF. CDR3 in DNA: TGTGCCATCAGTGACTTACAGGGGGCACCGCAAGGGACCCAGTACTTC.

This clonotype showed up many times. The rearrangement links TRBV7-3 to TRBJ1-2; D gene uncertain. The germline V gene has CDR1 SGHTA and CDR2 FQGTGA. The CDR3 sequence is 13 residues long. Trimming left V 5 bases short and J 4 bases short, with 11 bases between. Here the CDR3 reads CASSPRTGYGYTF. CDR3 sequence (DNA): TGTGCCAGCAGCCCGAGGACCGGCTATGGCTACACCTTC.

Ten or more counts support this clonotype. The J gene is TRBJ1-2, the V gene TRBV20-1; 8 bases line up with TRBD1. The germline V gene encodes CDR1 DFQATT and CDR2 SNEGSKA (reference sequence). The CDR3 length is 17 residues. With V trimmed by 0 bases and J by 4 bases, 13 bases remained unmatched. For the CDR3, the DNA is TGCAGTGCTAGAGATCGATTAGGACAGGGAGACCCCTATGGCTACACCTTC. Encoded protein: CSARDRLGQGDPYGYTF.

In this sample, this clonotype turned up many times. This sequence joins TRBV5-1 and TRBJ1-2; TRBD1 matches 8 bases. With V trimmed by 0 bases and J by 7 bases, 8 bases remained unmatched. The CDR3 has 15 amino acids. From germline, CDR1 is SGHRS and CDR2 YFSETQ. Written as DNA, the CDR3 is TGCGCCAGCAGCTTGGGGGGGCAGGGGGCCTTTGGCTACACCTTC. Amino acids: CASSLGGQGAFGYTF.

V and J are TRBV6-1 and TRBJ2-2, with D hard to call. From germline, CDR1 is MNHNS and CDR2 SASEGT. This CDR3 is built from 11 residues. The V gene lost 7 bases and the J gene lost 7 bases, with 7 bases spanning the gap. The CDR3 region is CASILFGELFF. In DNA, the CDR3 is TGTGCCAGCATCCTGTTCGGGGAGCTGTTTTTT.

This clonotype was detected ten times or more. CDR3 sequence: CSAHKASGGSYEQYF. The CDR3 DNA reads TGCAGTGCTCACAAAGCTAGCGGGGGATCCTACGAGCAGTACTTC. This chain links TRBV20-1 with TRBJ2-7; 10 nucleotides match TRBD2. The length of the CDR3 is 15 residues. CDR1 is DFQATT and CDR2 is SNEGSKA in the germline V gene (reference sequence). The trim removed 5 bases at V and 1 base at J, leaving 8 bases unmatched.

In its sample, this clonotype was seen many times. The chain carries TRBV12-3 or TRBV12-4 and TRBJ1-1; 8 bases map to TRBD1. The CDR3 runs 15 residues. V was clipped by 5 bases and J by 5 bases; unmatched bases: 10. CDR3 in amino acids: CASSPRQGMRTEAFF. CDR3 nucleotides: TGTGCCAGCAGTCCCAGACAGGGGATGAGGACTGAAGCTTTCTTT.

This rearrangement joins TRBV20-1 to TRBJ2-7; 7 bases map to TRBD1. Germline V gives CDR1 DFQATT, CDR2 SNEGSKA (reference sequence). The CDR3 is made up of 12 amino acids. Germline trimming cut 5 bases from V and 3 bases from J; bases unmatched to any gene: 4. CDR3: CSALQGSYEQYF. CDR3 coding DNA: TGCAGTGCTTTACAGGGGAGCTACGAGCAGTACTTC.

This clonotype was detected many times. The V gene is TRBV7-8, the J gene TRBJ2-1; 15 positions match TRBD2. Trimming took 5 bases from V and 6 from J; bases not matched to a gene: 5. Germline CDR1 reads SGHVS; CDR2 reads FQNEAQ. CDR3 length equals 16 residues. Here the CDR3 reads CASSTTGLAGGNEQFF. CDR3 sequence (DNA): TGTGCCAGCAGCACCACGGGACTAGCGGGGGGCAATGAGCAGTTCTTC. The whole variable domain, filled in from reference TRBV7-8 and TRBJ2-1, reads GAGVSQSPRYKVAKRGQDVALRCDPISGHVSLFWYQQALGQGPEFLTYFQNEAQLDKSGLPSDRFFAERPEGSVSTLKIQRTQQEDSAVYLCASSTTGLAGGNEQFFGPGTRLTVL.

The chain carries TRBV20-1 and TRBJ2-7; possible D gene TRBD1, 5 bases. Trimming left V 5 bases short and J 4 bases short, with 12 bases between. The length of the CDR3 is 12 residues. CDR1 and CDR2 from the germline V gene are DFQATT and SNEGSKA (reference sequence). CDR3 region: CSAERGQYEQYF. CDR3 nucleotide sequence: TGCAGTGCTGAAAGGGGTCAATACGAGCAGTACTTC.

This clonotype was recorded many times. This chain links TRBV5-5 with TRBJ1-2, with D unclear. Trimming cost V 0 bases and J 0 bases, with 9 bases left between them. Germline values: CDR1 SGHKS, CDR2 YYEKEE (reference sequence). This CDR3 spans 15 amino acids. The CDR3 nucleotides read TGTGCCAGCAGCTTGGAGTACGGAACTAACTATGGCTACACCTTC. This codes for CASSLEYGTNYGYTF.

This clonotype came up many times. One end of the junction fails to match germline, which may point to a read error. The chain combines TRBV20-1 with TRBJ2-1, with TRBD2 matching 7 bases. Germline loops: CDR1 DFQATT, CDR2 SNEGSKA (reference sequence). This CDR3 contains 15 residues. CDR3 sequence (DNA): TGCAGTGCAAGAGTAAGCGGGGCACGCGGCAATGAGCAGTTCTTC. Amino acid sequence: CSARVSGARGNEQFF.

There are many counts of this clonotype. The chain employs TRBV5-1 and TRBJ1-1, with 8 bases aligning to TRBD1. V lost 3 bases to trimming and J lost 0 bases; unmatched junction nucleotides: 4. The CDR3 is 15 amino acids. Germline CDR1 SGHRS, CDR2 YFSETQ. CDR3 nucleotide sequence: TGCGCCAGCAGCTGGGGACAGGATTTGAACACTGAAGCTTTCTTT. Protein sequence: CASSWGQDLNTEAFF. Together with reference TRBV5-1 and TRBJ1-1, the CDR3 gives the full variable domain: KAGVTQTPRYLIKTRGQQVTLSCSPISGHRSVSWYQQTPGQGLQFLFEYFSETQRNKGNFPGRFSGRQFSNSRSEMNVSTLELGDSALYLCASSWGQDLNTEAFFGQGTRLTVV.

This clonotype showed up just a few times. The V gene is TRBV20-1, the J gene TRBJ2-4; TRBD2 matches 8 bases. Unmatched junction bases numbered 4, after V lost 2 bases and J lost 4 bases. Germline CDR1 is DFQATT and CDR2 is SNEGSKA (reference sequence). The CDR3 sequence is 14 residues long. The CDR3 coding sequence is TGCAGTGCTAGACTCCCGGGGGGGAAAAACATTCAGTACTTC. Residues: CSARLPGGKNIQYF.